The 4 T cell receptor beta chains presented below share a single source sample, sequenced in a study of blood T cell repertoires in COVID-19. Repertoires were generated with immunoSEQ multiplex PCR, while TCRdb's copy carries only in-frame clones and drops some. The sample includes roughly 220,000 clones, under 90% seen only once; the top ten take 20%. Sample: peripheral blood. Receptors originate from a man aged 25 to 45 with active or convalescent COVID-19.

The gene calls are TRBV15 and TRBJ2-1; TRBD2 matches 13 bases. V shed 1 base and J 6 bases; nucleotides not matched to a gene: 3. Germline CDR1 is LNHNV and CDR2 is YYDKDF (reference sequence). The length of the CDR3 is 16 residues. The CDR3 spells CATSRGGLAGINEQFF. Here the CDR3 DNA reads TGTGCCACCAGCAGAGGGGGACTAGCGGGAATCAATGAGCAGTTCTTC.

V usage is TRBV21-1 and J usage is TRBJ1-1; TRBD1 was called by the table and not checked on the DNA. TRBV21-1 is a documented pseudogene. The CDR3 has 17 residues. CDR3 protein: CASSKRAPGHQNTEAFF. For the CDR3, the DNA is TGTGCCAGCAGCAAAAGAGCCCCGGGACACCAGAACACTGAAGCTTTCTTT.

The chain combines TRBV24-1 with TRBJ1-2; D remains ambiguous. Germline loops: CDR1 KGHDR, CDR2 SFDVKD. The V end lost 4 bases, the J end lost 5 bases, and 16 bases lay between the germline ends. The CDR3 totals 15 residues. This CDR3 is CATSDVGPAGYGYTF. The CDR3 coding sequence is TGTGCCACCAGTGACGTGGGCCCTGCGGGGTATGGCTACACCTTC.

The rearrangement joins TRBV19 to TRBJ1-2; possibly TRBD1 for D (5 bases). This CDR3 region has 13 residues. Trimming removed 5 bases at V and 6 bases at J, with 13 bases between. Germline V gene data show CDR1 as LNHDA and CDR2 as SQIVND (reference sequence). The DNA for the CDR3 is TGTGCCAGTAGTCGAAGGGGTGATCATGGCTACACCTTC. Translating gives CASSRRGDHGYTF.